This T cell receptor beta chain was profiled in a study of CD8 T cells in ankylosing spondylitis. General study findings and limits: Some of these motif variants have turned up before, in reports on reactive arthritis synovial fluid and blood. Peripheral blood samples showed relatively rare disease-linked clones, and these clones were CD8+. Eight highly homologous variants formed a TCR beta motif that appeared characteristic of ankylosing spondylitis blood.

This clonotype was counted between two and nine times. Its antigen remains unidentified. For TCR beta, libraries came from quantitative 5'-RACE with molecular barcodes. TCRdb reprocessed the 5' RACE reads with MiXCR, giving one entry per CDR3 protein. Of about 220,000 distinct CDR3 sequences in the sample, roughly 25% were seen once. CDR3 size: 13 residues. V lost 7 bases and J 0 bases, leaving 9 bases between the germline ends. Germline assignment: CDR1 SQVTM and CDR2 ANQGSEA. Sequenced input: blood, either unsorted or a sorted T cell fraction (not recorded which). V gene TRBV29-1 combines with J gene TRBJ2-2; D possibly corresponds to TRBD1 (6 bases). The sequence was obtained from a male donor with ankylosing spondylitis or in good health (not recorded which). CDR3 protein: CSADRTNTGELFF. The CDR3 nucleotides are TGCAGCGCCGACAGGACGAACACCGGGGAGCTGTTTTTT.